These 23 T cell receptor beta chains share one sample of origin, sequenced in a study of T cells in Graves' hyperthyroidism and ophthalmopathy. Researchers amplified the TCR beta CDR3 regions from RNA transcripts. During a first-round RT-PCR of the TCR CDR3, the HTBI primer set was used. From the multiplex PCR reads, TCRdb called clonotypes with MiXCR, one entry per CDR3 protein. The sample includes around 350,000 distinct CDR3 sequences, about 14% of them seen just once. Input material: blood. The source of these receptors is a woman in her twenties or thirties with Graves' ophthalmopathy.

This clonotype was detected only a few times. This chain joins TRBV6-1 and TRBJ2-7; D gene uncertain. The V gene lost 11 bases and the J gene lost 1 base, with 12 bases spanning the gap. The CDR3 sequence is 12 residues long. Germline CDR1 and CDR2: MNHNS and SASEGT. The CDR3 sequence is CAASQASYEQYF. CDR3 sequence (DNA): TGTGCCGCCTCGCAGGCGTCCTACGAGCAGTACTTC.

This sequence joins TRBV9 and TRBJ2-2; D not resolved. Trimming stripped 2 bases from V and 6 bases from J, with 5 bases between. Germline V gene lookup returns CDR1 SGDLS and CDR2 YYNGEE. The CDR3 is 12 amino acids. DNA of the CDR3: TGTGCCAGCAGCGTTGGGCCCGGGGAGCTGTTTTTT. Translating gives CASSVGPGELFF.

This clonotype has at least ten counts. The V and J genes are TRBV28 and TRBJ2-7, with TRBD2 matching 7 bases. The CDR3 contains 13 residues. V lost 7 bases, J lost 7 bases, and 10 bases stayed unmatched. Germline lookup yields CDR1 MDHEN and CDR2 SYDVKM. This CDR3 is CASNSGEGWEQYF. CDR3 nucleotides: TGTGCCAGCAATTCGGGGGAGGGTTGGGAGCAGTACTTC.

In its sample, this clonotype was seen a few times. The chain combines TRBV2 with TRBJ1-4, with 11 bases identical to TRBD1. With V trimmed by 4 bases and J by 0 bases, 7 bases remained unmatched. Germline V gene lookup returns CDR1 SNHLY and CDR2 FYNNEI. This CDR3 is built from 18 residues. The CDR3, as DNA: TGTGCCAGCAGTGTTAGGACAGGGGGCGTAACAACTAATGAAAAACTGTTTTTT. This encodes CASSVRTGGVTTNEKLFF.

This clonotype has ten or more counts. The gene calls are TRBV7-9 and TRBJ2-7; D possibly corresponds to TRBD2 (6 bases). Looked up from germline, CDR1 is SEHNR and CDR2 is FQNEAQ (reference sequence). The CDR3 covers 14 residues. Trimming stripped 6 bases from V and 2 bases from J, with 14 bases between. As DNA, the CDR3 is TGTGCCAGCAGTCATAGGGGCGGGACCTACGAGCAGTACTTC. Translation: CASSHRGGTYEQYF.

This clonotype was seen more than once but under ten times. This chain uses TRBV4-2 with TRBJ2-4; 12 bases are shared with TRBD2. The V gene's germline CDR1 is LGHNA and CDR2 YNFKEQ. The ends lost 0 bases at V and 8 bases at J; junction bases unmatched: 5. The CDR3 is 16 residues long. The CDR3 loop is CASSQDSTSGGDIQYF. The CDR3, as DNA: TGTGCCAGCAGCCAAGACTCGACTAGCGGGGGTGACATTCAGTACTTC.

This clonotype has at least ten counts. The chain recombines TRBV28 with TRBJ1-5; TRBD1 agrees at 9 bases. Trimming took 7 bases from V and 4 from J; bases not matched to a gene: 11. This CDR3 is built from 16 residues. Germline V gene data show CDR1 as MDHEN and CDR2 as SYDVKM. CDR3 sequence (DNA): TGTGCCAGCACCCTCCCAGGGGGACAGGGTAATCAGCCCCAGCATTTT. Its translation is CASTLPGGQGNQPQHF.

This clonotype was detected ten times or more. The CDR3 sequence is CASSLAPLLSGGAFGNEQFF. The CDR3 DNA follows: TGTGCCAGCAGTTTAGCGCCTCTCCTTAGCGGGGGGGCTTTTGGAAATGAGCAGTTCTTC. V is TRBV12-3 or TRBV12-4 and J is TRBJ2-1; TRBD2 aligns across 11 bases. J was trimmed by 7 bases and V by 0 bases; bases with no gene match: 17. The CDR3 is made up of 20 amino acids.

This clonotype was seen repeatedly, ten times or more. The V gene is TRBV7-3, the J gene TRBJ2-3; tentatively, D is TRBD1 (5 bases). The CDR3 extends over 13 amino acids. Germline V gene sequence: CDR1 SGHTA, CDR2 FQGTGA. The V end was cut by 4 bases, the J end by 6 bases, with 11 bases between. The DNA for the CDR3 is TGTGCCAGCAGCTCAGGGCCCCGGGATACGCAGTATTTT. It encodes CASSSGPRDTQYF.

The chain combines TRBV29-1 with TRBJ2-6, with D perhaps matching TRBD1 (6 bases). V was pared by 2 bases and J by 3 bases, with 20 bases between. Germline CDR1 reads SQVTM; CDR2 reads ANQGSEA. The CDR3 length is 18 residues. The CDR3 DNA is TGCAGCGTTGAATTACGATGGGACATGGACAATGGGGCCAACGTCCTGACTTTC. Amino acids: CSVELRWDMDNGANVLTF.

This clonotype was detected a few times. J is TRBJ1-2 and V is TRBV5-5, with D uncertain. The CDR3 is made up of 13 amino acids. Germline V gene sequence: CDR1 SGHKS, CDR2 YYEKEE (reference sequence). V was clipped by 3 bases and J by 0 bases, with 6 bases between them. CDR3 coding DNA: TGTGCCAGCAGCTCGGAACCTAACTATGGCTACACCTTC. Protein product: CASSSEPNYGYTF.

This clonotype was counted at least ten times. The V call is TRBV3-1, the J call TRBJ2-7; TRBD1 is a possible D gene (8 bases). CDR1 and CDR2 (germline): LGHDT, YNNKEL (reference sequence). V lost 8 bases and J 3 bases, leaving 14 bases between the germline ends. The CDR3 has 13 amino acids. This CDR3 is CASGQGGGYEQYF. The CDR3 nucleotides are TGTGCCAGCGGACAGGGAGGGGGCTACGAGCAGTACTTC.

There are a few counts of this clonotype. The chain is built from TRBV12-3 or TRBV12-4 and TRBJ2-1, with 10 bases lining up with TRBD1. This CDR3 region has 16 residues. With V trimmed by 7 bases and J by 8 bases, 14 bases remained unmatched. The CDR3 region is CASTFLPGQGFDEQFF. CDR3 nucleotide sequence: TGTGCCAGCACCTTCCTCCCGGGACAGGGGTTCGATGAGCAGTTCTTC.

This clonotype was counted at least ten times. This chain joins TRBV28 and TRBJ1-1, with 7 bases identical to TRBD1. The CDR3 totals 12 residues. In germline, CDR1 is MDHEN, CDR2 SYDVKM. V gave up 3 bases and J gave up 10 bases; unmatched junction bases: 5. The CDR3 DNA is TGTGCCAGCAGTTTCACGAGGGGGCGAGCTTTCTTT. This encodes CASSFTRGRAFF.

This clonotype has more than one count but fewer than ten. The J gene is TRBJ2-2, the V gene TRBV24-1; TRBD2 matches 7 bases. This CDR3 region has 15 residues. The V gene's germline CDR1 is KGHDR and CDR2 SFDVKD. V trimming: 8 bases; J trimming: 5 bases; junction bases outside the gene matches: 10. CDR3 region: CATKGGLGGTGELFF. The CDR3 nucleotides are TGTGCCACCAAGGGAGGACTAGGCGGGACCGGGGAGCTGTTTTTT.

At least ten counts were recorded for this clonotype. CDR3 sequence: CASSAPDRVVGYTF. Here the CDR3 DNA reads TGTGCCAGCAGTGCCCCTGATAGGGTTGTTGGCTACACCTTC. The chain employs TRBV6-1 and TRBJ1-2; unclear D gene. Germline V gives CDR1 MNHNS, CDR2 SASEGT. The CDR3 sequence is 14 residues long. With 4 bases removed from V and 7 bases from J, the gap between germline ends came to 16 bases.

This clonotype was seen repeatedly, ten times or more. The CDR3 reads CASSVTGTRTGELFF. DNA of the CDR3: TGTGCCAGCAGCGTTACCGGGACCCGCACCGGGGAGCTGTTTTTT. The chain is built from TRBV28 and TRBJ2-2, with D possibly being TRBD1 or TRBD2 (5 bases each). Germline V gene sequence: CDR1 MDHEN, CDR2 SYDVKM. The CDR3 contains 15 residues. V lost 6 bases and J 4 bases, leaving 15 bases between the germline ends.

There are many counts of this clonotype. The chain joins TRBV12-3 or TRBV12-4 to TRBJ1-4, with D perhaps TRBD1 (5 bases). This CDR3 contains 14 residues. V was shortened by 4 bases and J by 5 bases, with 11 bases between the two germline ends. The CDR3 sequence is CASSWGQINEKLFF. The DNA of the CDR3 is TGTGCCAGCAGTTGGGGCCAGATAAATGAAAAACTGTTTTTT.

This clonotype appeared many times. This rearrangement joins TRBV5-1 to TRBJ1-4; 10 nucleotides align to TRBD1. Germline V gene data show CDR1 as SGHRS and CDR2 as YFSETQ. V lost 3 bases to trimming and J lost 10 bases; unmatched junction nucleotides: 6. This CDR3 contains 14 residues. The chain's CDR3 is CASSSRQGAGKLFF. DNA for the CDR3: TGCGCCAGCAGCTCCAGACAGGGGGCTGGAAAACTGTTTTTT.

This clonotype was observed many times. V and J are TRBV28 and TRBJ1-1; TRBD1 might be the D (6 bases). Trimming stripped 3 bases from V and 6 bases from J, with 17 bases between. Germline V lookup: CDR1 MDHEN, CDR2 SYDVKM. The CDR3 sequence is 15 residues long. In DNA form, the CDR3 reads TGTGCCAGCAGTTTCGAGCCAGCAGCAGGGGCTGAAGCTTTCTTT. Translation: CASSFEPAAGAEAFF.

This clonotype was observed many times. This sequence joins TRBV30 and TRBJ2-7; D is perhaps TRBD2 (5 bases). The ends were cut back, 0 bases at V and 1 base at J, with 13 bases in the middle. This CDR3 comprises 15 residues. The germline V gene has CDR1 GTSNPN and CDR2 SVGIG (reference sequence). In DNA, the CDR3 is TGTGCCTGGAGTGTAACTAGGAGACCTTCCTACGAGCAGTACTTC. Translated: CAWSVTRRPSYEQYF.

This clonotype has at least ten counts. The gene calls are TRBV2 and TRBJ1-2, with D uncertain. CDR1 and CDR2 from the germline V gene are SNHLY and FYNNEI. V was clipped by 9 bases and J by 0 bases, with 14 bases between them. This CDR3 contains 14 residues. CDR3 DNA: TGTGCCAGGGCGGAAAGAACTGCTAACTATGGCTACACCTTC. This codes for CARAERTANYGYTF.

At least ten counts were recorded for this clonotype. The V call is TRBV13, the J call TRBJ2-5; 7 nucleotides agree with TRBD2. The CDR3 runs 15 residues. Trimming at V came to 3 bases and at J to 0 bases, leaving 4 bases not matched to a gene. Germline V gives CDR1 PRHDT, CDR2 FYEKMQ (reference sequence). The DNA of the CDR3 is TGTGCCAGCAGCTTGGACGGGGGGAACCAAGAGACCCAGTACTTC. Its translation is CASSLDGGNQETQYF.